This T cell receptor beta chain was identified in a study of post-analysis software for immune sequencing data. Study at large: Relapsing-remitting, secondary progressive and progressive-relapsing forms made up the multiple sclerosis disease courses. Points from the study as a whole: Patients with multiple sclerosis recorded significantly lower normalized Chao1 diversity than controls, the study found.

Presence of unique molecular identifiers characterized the TCR beta cDNA libraries. TCRdb passed the PCR reads through MiXCR, listing each CDR3 protein once. In the table there are about 460,000 distinct CDR3 sequences, roughly 45% of which are singletons. About this clonotype: Its specificity is not known.

Sequenced sample: blood. The receptor comes from a girl aged 10-17 years with multiple sclerosis.

The CDR3 is CASSPRGVWNSPLHF. The CDR3, as DNA: TGTGCCAGCAGTCCCCGTGGGGTCTGGAATTCACCCCTCCACTTT. The chain links TRBV6-6 to TRBJ1-6; D unresolved. This CDR3 contains 15 residues. V lost 5 bases to trimming and J lost 7 bases, with 15 bases between them. Germline V gene data show CDR1 as MNHNY and CDR2 as SVGAGI (reference sequence).